A selection of T cell receptor beta chains follows, all from one sample in a study of human T cells and chemical hapten exposure. Via MiXCR, TCRdb re-called the RACE reads, giving one row per CDR3 protein. Among some 170,000 distinct CDR3 sequences listed, approximately 20% were seen once. The material sequenced was whole blood, taken in connection with sensitization to the hapten diphenylcyclopropenone (DPC). Receptor source: a woman in her forties or fifties with alopecia areata. Some clones in this sample may be carry-over from other donors' samples. Both conserved end residues are part of each CDR3. Fields, in order: clone size, J gene, V gene, CDR3 length, D gene, CDR3 DNA, CDR3 protein. D genes are given only for firm matches. Size is stated for part of the rows, as once, few or many counts, or as a class when the clone is expanded.

>few|TRBJ2-1|TRBV20-1|15|-
TGCAGTGGTTCCGGGACAATGGCGGGGAGCAATGAGCAGTTCTTC
CSGSGTMAGSNEQFF
>-|TRBJ2-7|TRBV20-1|15|-
TGCAGTGCTAGGGGAGGGACAGTCCCGCTGGGCGAGCAGTACTTC
CSARGGTVPLGEQYF
>few|TRBJ2-3|TRBV29-1|15|-
TGCAGCGTTCGGCTGGGCGGCAGAGGGGCAGATACGCAGTATTTT
CSVRLGGRGADTQYF
>-|TRBJ2-5|TRBV7-9|13|-
TGTGCCAGCAGACAGAATAGCATCGGGACCCAGTACTTC
CASRQNSIGTQYF
>few|TRBJ2-1|TRBV20-1|15|TRBD2
TGCAGTGCTCCCGGACTAGCGGGAGGGAGCAATGAGCAGTTCTTC
CSAPGLAGGSNEQFF
>-|TRBJ2-7|TRBV20-1|11|-
TGCAGTGCTAGACAGGACTACGAGCAGTACTTC
CSARQDYEQYF
>few|TRBJ1-5|TRBV20-1|15|TRBD1
TGCAGTGCTAGAGATCGGGACAGGGGTAGTCAGCCCCAGCATTTT
CSARDRDRGSQPQHF
>few|TRBJ1-2|TRBV14|13|-
TGTGCCAGCAGCCGCAGGGCTGGCTATGGCTACACCTTC
CASSRRAGYGYTF
>many|TRBJ2-7|TRBV5-1|12|TRBD1
TGCGCCAGCAGCTGGGACAGCTACGAGCAGTACTTC
CASSWDSYEQYF
>few|TRBJ2-2|TRBV6-2/TRBV6-3|13|-
TGTGCCAGCAGACTACACATCACCGGGGAGCTGTTTTTT
CASRLHITGELFF
>-|TRBJ2-7|TRBV27|16|-
TGTGCCAGCAGTCCCCGAGCATTCAGGGGCTACTACGAGCAGTACTTC
CASSPRAFRGYYEQYF
>-|TRBJ1-1|TRBV7-9|14|-
TGTGCCAGCAGCCCCGGACTGCGATCACCTGAAGCTTTCTTT
CASSPGLRSPEAFF
>few|TRBJ1-2|TRBV10-2|13|-
TGCGCCAGCGGGGCAGGGGCGTTTTATGGCTACACCTTC
CASGAGAFYGYTF
>few|TRBJ1-4|TRBV27|17|TRBD1
TGTGCCAGCAGTTTAACGGGACAGGGCGTTCCTTTGGAAAAACTGTTTTTT
CASSLTGQGVPLEKLFF
>-|TRBJ2-1|TRBV7-9|16|TRBD2
TGTGCCAGCAGCTTGGACGGACTAGCGGGATTCACTGAGCAGTTCTTC
CASSLDGLAGFTEQFF
>-|TRBJ2-7|TRBV7-3|17|TRBD1
TGTGCCAGCAGCTTAGCCGGGACAGGGGGCTCCCGCTACGAGCAGTACTTC
CASSLAGTGGSRYEQYF
>-|TRBJ1-4|TRBV6-1|14|-
TGTGCCAGCAGACAGGACAGAAATAATGAAAAACTGTTTTTT
CASRQDRNNEKLFF
>few|TRBJ1-2|TRBV20-1|14|-
TGCAGTGCTAGTCTAACAGGGCCCTTTAATGGCTACACCTTC
CSASLTGPFNGYTF
>few|TRBJ2-7|TRBV6-2/TRBV6-3|13|-
TGTGCCAGCAGTTACCAGGGCGGCGACGAGCAGTACTTC
CASSYQGGDEQYF
>-|TRBJ2-1|TRBV24-1|11|-
TGTGCCACCAGTGTAAATGATGAGCAGTTCTTC
CATSVNDEQFF
>-|TRBJ2-7|TRBV6-6|14|TRBD2
TGTGCCAGCAGTCGGAGCGGGAATGGTAACGAGCAGTACTTC
CASSRSGNGNEQYF
>-|TRBJ2-1|TRBV20-1|13|-
TGCAGTGCTATATCGGGACTCTACAATGAGCAGTTCTTC
CSAISGLYNEQFF
>-|TRBJ1-2|TRBV24-1|15|TRBD1
TGTGCCACCAGTGAATCGGGACAGGGTGTCTATGGCTACACCTTC
CATSESGQGVYGYTF
>-|TRBJ2-5|TRBV20-1|20|TRBD2
TGCAGTGCTAGAGATATATTCGGTAGCGGGAGGGCAGGGATCAGAGAGACCCAGTACTTC
CSARDIFGSGRAGIRETQYF
>-|TRBJ2-5|TRBV6-5|15|TRBD2
TGTGCCAGCAGTCCCCGCGGACTAGCGGGAGAGACCCAGTACTTC
CASSPRGLAGETQYF
>few|TRBJ2-7|TRBV2|13|-
TGTGCCAGCAGTGAAGCCCGGACGGGCGAGCAGTACTTC
CASSEARTGEQYF
>few|TRBJ2-1|TRBV5-1|16|TRBD2
TGCGCCAGCAGCCCTACTTCCGTGGGAGGGATGAATGAGCAGTTCTTC
CASSPTSVGGMNEQFF